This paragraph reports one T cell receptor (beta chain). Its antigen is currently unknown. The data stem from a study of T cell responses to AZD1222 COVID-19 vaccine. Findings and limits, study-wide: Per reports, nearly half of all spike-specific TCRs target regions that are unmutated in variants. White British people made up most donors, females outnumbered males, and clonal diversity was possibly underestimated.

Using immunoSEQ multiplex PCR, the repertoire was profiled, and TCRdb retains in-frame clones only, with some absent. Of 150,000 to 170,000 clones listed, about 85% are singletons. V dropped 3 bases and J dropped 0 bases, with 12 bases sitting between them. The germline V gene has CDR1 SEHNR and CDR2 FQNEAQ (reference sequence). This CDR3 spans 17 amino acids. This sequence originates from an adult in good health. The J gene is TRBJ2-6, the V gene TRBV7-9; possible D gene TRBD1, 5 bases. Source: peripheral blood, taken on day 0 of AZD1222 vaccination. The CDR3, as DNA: TGTGCCAGCAGCTTCCCCACAGGCATCTCTGGGGCCAACGTCCTGACTTTC. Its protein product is CASSFPTGISGANVLTF.